Listed here are 32 T cell receptor beta chains from one sample, sequenced in a study of T cell responses to AZD1222 COVID-19 vaccine. Repertoires were generated with immunoSEQ multiplex PCR, while TCRdb's copy carries only in-frame clones and drops some. This table holds fewer than 75,000 clones, 85% to 95% found once. The input for sequencing was peripheral blood, taken 28 days after the second dose of the MenACWY control vaccine. These receptors all come from an adult who received the MenACWY meningococcal vaccine as a control.

The CDR3 DNA is TGTGCCAGCAGCGCGATTTCAGGGGGTATTAGCGGGAGAGGGTCCTACAATGAGCAGTTCTTC. Translating gives CASSAISGGISGRGSYNEQFF. The chain joins TRBV9 to TRBJ2-1, with 9 positions matching TRBD2. CDR3 length equals 21 residues. Germline CDR1 is SGDLS and CDR2 is YYNGEE. Germline trimming cut 3 bases from V and 1 base from J; bases unmatched to any gene: 20.

V and J are TRBV18 and TRBJ2-3; D possibly corresponds to TRBD2 (5 bases). Trimming shortened V by 6 bases and J by 5 bases, and 12 bases separated the two germline ends. Germline CDR1 is KGHSH and CDR2 is LQKENI. The length of the CDR3 is 13 residues. The CDR3 reads CASSPTMGDTQYF. The CDR3 nucleotides are TGTGCCAGCTCCCCGACTATGGGAGATACGCAGTATTTT.

V and J are TRBV4-1 and TRBJ1-3; D is possibly TRBD1 (5 bases). Germline V gene data show CDR1 as MGHRA and CDR2 as YSYEKL. The CDR3 is made up of 16 amino acids. V was trimmed by 0 bases and J by 0 bases, leaving 9 bases between them. DNA for the CDR3: TGCGCCAGCAGCCAAGAGCCAGGGATCTCTGGAAACACCATATATTTT. This gives the protein CASSQEPGISGNTIYF.

This chain connects TRBV1 to TRBJ2-2; the table's D call, TRBD2, was not checked against the DNA. TRBV1 has pseudogene status. CDR3 size: 23 residues. The CDR3 DNA is TGCACCAGCAGCCAAGATTCCCTTGTGGGGTTGGTGGGACTGAGTGCGAACACCGGGGAGCTGTTTTTT. Protein: CTSSQDSLVGLVGLSANTGELFF.

The chain couples TRBV27 to TRBJ2-1, with TRBD2 as a possible D gene (5 bases). Per the germline V gene, CDR1 is MNHEY and CDR2 is SMNVEV (reference sequence). The CDR3 runs to 14 residues. V was clipped by 8 bases and J by 4 bases, with 15 bases between them. CDR3: CASRGSQSYNEQFF. As DNA, the CDR3 is TGTGCCAGCCGTGGGAGTCAGTCTTACAATGAGCAGTTCTTC.

The rearrangement joins TRBV5-1 to TRBJ1-5; a possible D gene is TRBD1 (5 bases). This CDR3 has 15 amino acids. The V end was cut by 0 bases, the J end by 5 bases, with 12 bases between. Germline V gives CDR1 SGHRS, CDR2 YFSETQ. CDR3: CASSLVRETDQPQHF. The CDR3 nucleotides are TGCGCCAGCAGCTTGGTCAGGGAGACGGATCAGCCCCAGCATTTT. Complete variable domain (other parts from reference TRBV5-1 and TRBJ1-5): KAGVTQTPRYLIKTRGQQVTLSCSPISGHRSVSWYQQTPGQGLQFLFEYFSETQRNKGNFPGRFSGRQFSNSRSEMNVSTLELGDSALYLCASSLVRETDQPQHFGDGTRLSIL.

This chain uses TRBV7-2 with TRBJ1-3; D remains ambiguous. The CDR3 spans 13 residues. Germline V CDR1 and CDR2: SGHTA, FQGNSA. V gave up 7 bases and J gave up 4 bases, with 11 bases separating them. CDR3 DNA sequence: TGTGCCAGCACCTCCGCATCCGGAAACACCATATATTTT. Translating it yields CASTSASGNTIYF.

In its sample, this clone is medium-sized. CDR3 sequence (DNA): TGTGCCAGCAGCTTAGGAGTCAATGAGCAGTTCTTC. Encoded protein: CASSLGVNEQFF. V is TRBV7-9 and J is TRBJ2-1, with no clear D. The CDR3 is 12 amino acids. V gave up 1 base and J gave up 6 bases, with 4 bases separating them. The germline V gene encodes CDR1 SEHNR and CDR2 FQNEAQ (reference sequence).

The rearrangement links TRBV20-1 to TRBJ1-2; D call uncertain. This CDR3 region has 11 residues. CDR1 and CDR2 (germline): DFQATT, SNEGSKA (reference sequence). V was shortened by 2 bases and J by 8 bases, with 9 bases between the two germline ends. CDR3 amino acids: CSARYGVGYTF. The CDR3 bases are TGCAGTGCTAGATACGGTGTCGGCTACACCTTC.

J is TRBJ2-2 and V is TRBV18, with D tentatively TRBD2 (6 bases). CDR1 is KGHSH and CDR2 is LQKENI in the germline V gene. The CDR3 has 15 amino acids. Trimming removed 3 bases at V and 7 bases at J, with 15 bases between. For the CDR3, the DNA is TGTGCCAGCTCACCGCTTAGCGGTGTGAGCGGGGAGCTGTTTTTT. Its protein product is CASSPLSGVSGELFF.

The rearrangement uses TRBV9 and TRBJ2-5, with no clear D. V lost 4 bases and J lost 7, with 17 bases in between. This CDR3 contains 14 residues. The germline V gene encodes CDR1 SGDLS and CDR2 YYNGEE. This chain's CDR3 is CASSPEAAAGTQYF. CDR3 sequence (DNA): TGTGCCAGCAGCCCCGAGGCCGCCGCCGGGACCCAGTACTTC.

Here the CDR3 reads CASSRTGTQYF. The CDR3, as DNA: TGTGCCAGCAGTCGGACAGGTACCCAGTACTTC. This chain joins TRBV3-1 (or the pseudogene TRBV3-2) and TRBJ2-5; 7 bases fit TRBD1. This CDR3 has 11 amino acids. Germline V gene sequence: CDR1 LGHDT, CDR2 YNNKEL (reference sequence). With 6 bases clipped from V and 8 bases from J, the junction kept 3 bases outside the gene matches.

This clone was found a few times. The V gene is TRBV15, the J gene TRBJ2-2; D is unresolved. Germline assignment: CDR1 LNHNV and CDR2 YYDKDF (reference sequence). Trimming stripped 5 bases from V and 9 bases from J, with 13 bases between. There are 13 residues in the CDR3. The CDR3, as DNA: TGTGCCACCAGCCTAACCCTCAACCGGGAGCTGTTTTTT. Its translation is CATSLTLNRELFF.

V gene TRBV29-1 combines with J gene TRBJ1-1, with D possibly being TRBD1 (5 bases). This CDR3 comprises 11 residues. Per the germline V gene, CDR1 is SQVTM and CDR2 is ANQGSEA. Deletions cut 6 bases from V and 8 bases from J, with 13 bases between. The CDR3 coding sequence is TGCAGCGTGGGGGTGGGGTCGGAAGCTTTCTTT. It encodes CSVGVGSEAFF.

The V and J genes are TRBV7-9 and TRBJ2-7; TRBD2 might be the D (5 bases). There are 11 residues in the CDR3. The germline V gene has CDR1 SEHNR and CDR2 FQNEAQ (reference sequence). Trimming cost V 10 bases and J 9 bases, with 16 bases left between them. Written as DNA, the CDR3 is TGTGCCACCACGGATGGGAGCCGGCAGTACTTC. Protein sequence: CATTDGSRQYF.

The CDR3 sequence: CASRDNNYGYTF. The DNA of the CDR3 is TGTGCCAGCAGGGACAATAACTATGGCTACACCTTC. The gene calls are TRBV6-5 and TRBJ1-2; possible D gene TRBD1, 5 bases. The germline V gene has CDR1 MNHEY and CDR2 SVGAGI. The CDR3 consists of 12 residues. The V end was cut by 6 bases, the J end by 1 base, with 6 bases between.

The chain combines TRBV4-1 with TRBJ1-2; D might be TRBD1 (6 bases). Per germline, CDR1 MGHRA and CDR2 YSYEKL. With 0 bases removed from V and 4 bases from J, the gap between germline ends came to 9 bases. The length of the CDR3 is 14 residues. The CDR3 loop reads CASSQEGQFYGYTF. Written as DNA, the CDR3 is TGCGCCAGCAGCCAAGAAGGACAGTTCTATGGCTACACCTTC.

The chain couples TRBV28 to TRBJ2-7; D is perhaps TRBD2 (6 bases). The CDR3 totals 16 residues. CDR1 MDHEN and CDR2 SYDVKM come from the germline V gene. V lost 4 bases and J lost 0, with 16 bases in between. CDR3 nucleotide sequence: TGTGCCAGCAGTTACGCCTGGGGGGTCCACTCCTACGAGCAGTACTTC. Amino acids: CASSYAWGVHSYEQYF.

The chain has TRBV5-4 and TRBJ2-1, with D uncertain. Germline V gene data show CDR1 as SGHNT and CDR2 as YYREEE (reference sequence). The CDR3 sequence is 16 residues long. V was trimmed by 0 bases and J by 0 bases, leaving 10 bases between them. The CDR3 loop reads CASSLGGPRSYNEQFF. The CDR3 DNA is TGTGCCAGCAGCTTGGGTGGGCCCCGCTCCTACAATGAGCAGTTCTTC.

The chain links TRBV2 to TRBJ2-2, with TRBD2 identical over 13 bases. The CDR3 runs to 16 residues. V was clipped by 5 bases and J by 6 bases; unmatched bases: 6. From germline, CDR1 is SNHLY and CDR2 FYNNEI. For the CDR3, the DNA is TGTGCCAGCAGTCAACTAGCGGGAGGGCCGCCCGGGGAGCTGTTTTTT. This codes for CASSQLAGGPPGELFF.

The chain employs TRBV3-1 (or the pseudogene TRBV3-2) and TRBJ2-1, with D perhaps TRBD2 (5 bases). Trimming removed 1 base from V and 9 bases from J, with 16 bases in between. This CDR3 contains 15 residues. Germline V CDR1 and CDR2: LGHDT, YNNKEL (reference sequence). The CDR3 coding sequence is TGTGCCAGCAGCCAAGCCGGGGAGAATAGTGCTGAGCAGTTCTTC. Its translation is CASSQAGENSAEQFF.

V usage is TRBV7-9 and J usage is TRBJ1-1; D is unclear. V gave up 2 bases and J gave up 2 bases, with 12 bases separating them. Germline loops: CDR1 SEHNR, CDR2 FQNEAQ (reference sequence). The CDR3 totals 15 residues. The CDR3 DNA reads TGTGCCAGCAGCTTAAAAGGTGCGGTAAACACTGAAGCTTTCTTT. Translating it yields CASSLKGAVNTEAFF.

A single count supports this clone. The chain uses TRBV9 and TRBJ2-1; no clear D. V was cut by 6 bases and J by 0 bases, with 13 bases left in between. This CDR3 has 15 residues. Looked up from germline, CDR1 is SGDLS and CDR2 is YYNGEE. The CDR3 sequence is CASTRGVNSYNEQFF. The CDR3 DNA reads as TGTGCCAGCACCCGAGGCGTAAACTCCTACAATGAGCAGTTCTTC.

This rearrangement joins TRBV3-1 (or the pseudogene TRBV3-2) to TRBJ2-2; D ambiguous. The CDR3 totals 13 residues. The germline V gene has CDR1 LGHDT and CDR2 YNNKEL (reference sequence). V was pared by 2 bases and J by 9 bases, with 10 bases between. The CDR3 DNA reads as TGTGCCAGCAGCCAATTGACCGGCTGGGAGCTGTTTTTT. Its translation is CASSQLTGWELFF.

This chain uses TRBV7-2 with TRBJ2-7; D gene uncertain. CDR3 size: 14 residues. Trimming took off 2 bases at V and 3 bases at J, with 11 bases between the two ends. Germline V gene lookup returns CDR1 SGHTA and CDR2 FQGNSA. As DNA, the CDR3 is TGTGCCAGCAGCTTACAGTTGGCTAACTACGAGCAGTACTTC. Protein: CASSLQLANYEQYF.

CDR3 DNA sequence: TGTGCCAGCAGTCCTCAGGGGGCCTCTGGAAACACCATATATTTT. Translated, it gives CASSPQGASGNTIYF. V usage is TRBV7-9 and J usage is TRBJ1-3, with TRBD1 matching 8 bases. The V gene's germline CDR1 is SEHNR and CDR2 FQNEAQ (reference sequence). This CDR3 comprises 15 residues. V shed 6 bases, J shed 0 bases, and the junction held 4 bases outside the gene matches.

This chain uses TRBV13 with TRBJ2-3, with unresolved D. Germline V gene sequence: CDR1 PRHDT, CDR2 FYEKMQ (reference sequence). V lost 5 bases and J 6 bases, leaving 12 bases between the germline ends. The CDR3 spans 13 residues. The CDR3 loop reads CASSPRLADTQYF. CDR3 DNA: TGTGCCAGCAGCCCACGACTGGCGGATACGCAGTATTTT.

This chain joins TRBV5-4 and TRBJ2-3; a possible D gene is TRBD2 (6 bases). The ends were cut back, 7 bases at V and 3 bases at J, with 15 bases in the middle. Germline V gives CDR1 SGHNT, CDR2 YYREEE (reference sequence). CDR3 length: 14 residues. The CDR3 region has the DNA TGTGCCAGCCTCGGAGGGCCTCATACAGATACGCAGTATTTT. Its protein product is CASLGGPHTDTQYF. The complete variable domain, with remaining parts taken from reference TRBV5-4 and TRBJ2-3, reads ETGVTQSPTHLIKTRGQQVTLRCSSQSGHNTVSWYQQALGQGPQFIFQYYREEENGRGNFPPRFSGLQFPNYSSELNVNALELDDSALYLCASLGGPHTDTQYFGPGTRLTVL.

This rearrangement joins TRBV4-3 to TRBJ1-5; D remains ambiguous. V was clipped by 0 bases and J by 0 bases, with 6 bases between them. Germline CDR1 LGHNA, CDR2 YSLEER. The CDR3 consists of 15 residues. The CDR3 protein is CASSQERYSNQPQHF. The CDR3 DNA is TGCGCCAGCAGCCAAGAAAGGTATAGCAATCAGCCCCAGCATTTT.

The CDR3 loop is CASSFPPAGGQETQYF. The DNA for the CDR3 is TGTGCCAGCAGTTTTCCCCCAGCGGGAGGGCAAGAGACCCAGTACTTC. The chain has TRBV28 and TRBJ2-5; 10 nucleotides agree with TRBD2. V was clipped by 3 bases and J by 2 bases; unmatched bases: 6. The CDR3 has 16 residues. Germline V CDR1 and CDR2: MDHEN, SYDVKM.

The V call is TRBV6-5, the J call TRBJ2-5; 8 nucleotides match TRBD1. V lost 2 bases, J lost 2 bases, and 4 bases stayed unmatched. Germline V gene data show CDR1 as MNHEY and CDR2 as SVGAGI. The CDR3 is made up of 15 amino acids. This chain's CDR3 is CASSYLTGGQETQYF. The CDR3 nucleotides are TGTGCCAGCAGTTACCTAACAGGGGGACAAGAGACCCAGTACTTC.

J is TRBJ2-1 and V is TRBV11-3; D could derive from TRBD1 or TRBD2 (7 bases each). With 0 bases removed from V and 4 bases from J, the gap between germline ends came to 19 bases. The CDR3 totals 18 residues. Germline CDR1 is SGHNT and CDR2 is YENEEA. The CDR3 loop is CASSLDQGGSSAYNEQFF. CDR3 sequence (DNA): TGTGCCAGCAGCTTAGATCAGGGGGGGTCTAGTGCGTACAATGAGCAGTTCTTC.